These 22 T cell receptor beta chains came from one sample sequenced in a study of vaccination and CD4 T cells after COVID-19 (dated by TCRdb to between 2021 and 2022). The treatment or condition label corresponds to: approximately 11-day PBMC culture with coronavirus spike peptide pools or control peptides (ViraFEST assay). The library relied on PCR. TCRdb records Illumina iSeq 100 as the sequencer. DNA from cultured CD4+ T cells was subjected to TCR sequencing with the Oncomine TCR Beta short-read assay at the Johns Hopkins FTIC core. Clones were called with MiXCR by TCRdb after fastp trimmed the public reads at Q25, and only in-frame beta chains were retained. Rows with one shared CDR3 protein collapse into an entry with the most common genes and DNA. The sample has under 5,500 distinct CDR3 sequences on record, roughly a fifth of them singletons. The top ten constitute under 25% of the sample.

These receptors' targets are unknown. Material for sequencing was CD4+ T cells from blood, cultured in vitro. These receptors all come from a human donor who had recovered from COVID-19.

This clonotype has more than one count but fewer than ten. The gene calls are TRBV20-1 and TRBJ2-5; TRBD1 might be the D (5 bases). With 0 bases removed from V and 4 bases from J, the gap between germline ends came to 12 bases. Germline V gene data show CDR1 as DFQATT and CDR2 as SNEGSKA (reference sequence). The CDR3 contains 14 residues. The DNA for the CDR3 is TGCAGTGCTAGAGATTGGTCCCAGGGAGAGACCCAGTACTTC. Protein sequence: CSARDWSQGETQYF.

V usage is TRBV19 and J usage is TRBJ1-2; the D gene is possibly TRBD1 (5 bases). The V end was cut by 8 bases, the J end by 4 bases, with 8 bases between. Germline CDR1 is LNHDA and CDR2 is SQIVND (reference sequence). The CDR3 runs 11 residues. The CDR3 is CASSDSYGYTF. CDR3 in DNA: TGTGCCAGTTCTGACAGCTATGGCTACACCTTC.

This clonotype turned up a few times. This chain links TRBV19 with TRBJ1-5, with D hard to call. Deletions cut 3 bases from V and 16 bases from J, with 19 bases between. Germline V lookup: CDR1 LNHDA, CDR2 SQIVND (reference sequence). This CDR3 has 13 amino acids. The CDR3 loop is CASSMGSISPSHF. CDR3 bases: TGTGCCAGTAGTATGGGGTCAATCAGCCCCTCCCATTTT.

V and J are TRBV2 and TRBJ2-1; tentative D call: TRBD1 (5 bases). Germline V CDR1 and CDR2: SNHLY, FYNNEI. Trimming removed 10 bases at V and 3 bases at J, with 13 bases between. There are 13 residues in the CDR3. The CDR3 loop reads CATKGRIYNEQFF. The CDR3, as DNA: TGTGCCACCAAGGGGCGGATCTACAATGAGCAGTTCTTC.

V usage is TRBV7-6 and J usage is TRBJ2-2, with a possible D match to TRBD1 (6 bases). The V end was cut by 5 bases, the J end by 4 bases, with 14 bases between. The CDR3 sequence is 15 residues long. CDR1 and CDR2 (germline): SGHVS, FNYEAQ. The DNA for the CDR3 is TGTGCCAGCAGCCTTACGACAGGACCCACCGGGGAGCTGTTTTTT. This sequence encodes CASSLTTGPTGELFF.

This chain connects TRBV30 to TRBJ1-2; D might be TRBD1 (5 bases). The V end was cut by 1 base, the J end by 6 bases, with 9 bases between. Germline V gene sequence: CDR1 GTSNPN, CDR2 SVGIG (reference sequence). This CDR3 region has 12 residues. The CDR3, as DNA: TGTGCCTGGAGTGAATTAGGGGATGGCTACACCTTC. Encoded protein: CAWSELGDGYTF.

The rearrangement uses TRBV20-1 and TRBJ2-2; 7 bases map to TRBD1. The ends lost 6 bases at V and 5 bases at J; junction bases unmatched: 18. The CDR3 runs to 17 residues. Germline values: CDR1 DFQATT, CDR2 SNEGSKA (reference sequence). The CDR3 protein is CSAQDGTASVRTGELFF. CDR3 DNA: TGCAGTGCACAAGACGGGACAGCATCCGTGAGGACCGGGGAGCTGTTTTTT.

By share of the sample, this clonotype is medium-sized (0.01 to 0.1%). V usage is TRBV19 and J usage is TRBJ1-2, with TRBD1 matching over 8 bases. J was trimmed by 5 bases and V by 5 bases; bases with no gene match: 7. The CDR3 loop spans 14 amino acids. Germline-derived CDR1 and CDR2 are LNHDA and SQIVND (reference sequence). The CDR3 DNA sequence: TGTGCCAGTAGTCCCAGGACAGGGTTTTATGGCTACACCTTC. This codes for CASSPRTGFYGYTF.

The sample holds a few counts of this clonotype. The chain joins TRBV20-1 to TRBJ2-7; D possibly corresponds to TRBD1 (6 bases). Trimming took 6 bases from V and 6 from J, leaving 18 bases between them. The CDR3 has 13 amino acids. Per the germline V gene, CDR1 is DFQATT and CDR2 is SNEGSKA (reference sequence). The CDR3 coding sequence is TGCAGTGCGTGGGGGCCCCTAAGCATCGAGCAGTACTTC. Protein sequence: CSAWGPLSIEQYF.

This clonotype was detected a few times. The V and J genes are TRBV30 and TRBJ2-5; a possible D gene is TRBD2 (6 bases). V was cut by 4 bases and J by 5 bases, with 11 bases left in between. CDR3 length: 12 amino acids. The germline CDR1 and CDR2 sequences are GTSNPN and SVGIG (reference sequence). CDR3 region: CAWKAGGETQYF. DNA of the CDR3: TGTGCCTGGAAGGCAGGAGGGGAGACCCAGTACTTC.

The sample holds a few counts of this clonotype. The chain combines TRBV11-3 with TRBJ2-1, with unresolved D. Germline values: CDR1 SGHNT, CDR2 YENEEA. There are 10 residues in the CDR3. V lost 4 bases to trimming and J lost 5 bases, with 0 bases between them. In nucleotides, the CDR3 is TGTGCCAGCAGCTACAATGAGCAGTTCTTC. Protein: CASSYNEQFF.

This clonotype was seen a few times. DNA for the CDR3: TGCAGCGCTAAATTGGGGGGCGGCCTGGAGACCCAGTACTTC. It codes for CSAKLGGGLETQYF. This chain joins TRBV29-1 and TRBJ2-5; D may correspond to TRBD1 or TRBD2 (6 bases each). V dropped 7 bases and J dropped 5 bases, with 20 bases sitting between them. Germline CDR1 and CDR2: SQVTM and ANQGSEA. This CDR3 region has 14 residues. The whole variable domain, filled in from reference TRBV29-1 and TRBJ2-5, reads SAVISQKPSRDICQRGTSLTIQCQVDSQVTMMFWYRQQPGQSLTLIATANQGSEATYESGFVIDKFPISRPNLTFSTLTVSNMSPEDSSIYLCSAKLGGGLETQYFGPGTRLLVL.

The genes are TRBV5-1 and TRBJ1-2; 8 nucleotides match TRBD1. The CDR3 extends over 15 amino acids. With 4 bases clipped from V and 7 bases from J, the junction kept 12 bases outside the gene matches. Germline CDR1 is SGHRS and CDR2 is YFSETQ. The CDR3: CASSTDSGGASGYTF. The CDR3 region has the DNA TGCGCCAGCAGCACTGACTCAGGGGGCGCGAGTGGCTACACCTTC.

This clonotype was detected a few times. CDR3 region: CASSLNPGSAIYF. CDR3 nucleotide sequence: TGTGCCAGCAGCCTGAACCCGGGATCAGCCATATATTTT. The V gene is TRBV5-4, the J gene TRBJ1-3; unclear D gene. V was clipped by 4 bases and J by 11 bases, with 16 bases between them. CDR1 and CDR2 (germline): SGHNT, YYREEE (reference sequence). The CDR3 totals 13 residues.

The J gene is TRBJ1-6, the V gene TRBV18; 7 bases map to TRBD1. The junction had 14 bases not matched to a gene; V was cut back by 3 bases and J by 6 bases. Germline V gene data show CDR1 as KGHSH and CDR2 as LQKENI. This CDR3 contains 18 residues. In DNA, the CDR3 is TGTGCCAGCTCACCGCCTCTTGAAGGGGGCGGTAGTAATTCACCCCTCCACTTT. Amino acid sequence: CASSPPLEGGGSNSPLHF.

This clonotype is deemed medium-sized. The V gene is TRBV20-1, the J gene TRBJ1-2; the D gene is possibly TRBD1 (6 bases). Trimming took off 3 bases at V and 0 bases at J, with 8 bases between the two ends. The CDR3 length is 13 residues. The germline V gene has CDR1 DFQATT and CDR2 SNEGSKA (reference sequence). The CDR3 here is CSARGAPNYGYTF. For the CDR3, the DNA is TGCAGTGCTAGGGGGGCGCCTAACTATGGCTACACCTTC.

This chain joins TRBV12-5 and TRBJ2-7, with 7 bases identical to TRBD1. CDR1 and CDR2 from the germline V gene are LGHNT and FRNRAP. Germline trimming cut 4 bases from V and 5 bases from J; bases unmatched to any gene: 11. This CDR3 comprises 15 residues. For the CDR3, the DNA is TGTGCTAGTGGTTCAATCAACAGGGGCCGGGACGAGCAGTACTTC. It specifies CASGSINRGRDEQYF.

The genes are TRBV5-6 and TRBJ1-2, with TRBD1 matching over 12 bases. Germline V gives CDR1 SGHDT, CDR2 YYEEEE. Losses at the gene ends were 1 base for V and 14 bases for J; bases not matched to a gene: 9. The CDR3 totals 14 residues. The chain's CDR3 is CASSLPGQGARGTF. Written as DNA, the CDR3 is TGTGCCAGCAGCTTGCCGGGACAGGGGGCACGGGGGACCTTC.

Only a few counts were recorded for this clonotype. V is TRBV15 and J is TRBJ1-2; no firm D call. Trimming pared 0 bases from V and 7 bases from J, leaving 9 bases between. Germline values: CDR1 LNHNV, CDR2 YYDKDF (reference sequence). This CDR3 is 13 amino acids long. The DNA of the CDR3 is TGTGCCACCAGCAGAGATTATGTATCTGGCTACACCTTC. Translation: CATSRDYVSGYTF.

This clonotype is medium-sized within its sample. This chain uses TRBV30 with TRBJ2-5; no reliable D call. V lost 1 base to trimming and J lost 6 bases, with 12 bases between them. The CDR3 is 13 amino acids. Germline CDR1 is GTSNPN and CDR2 is SVGIG (reference sequence). The chain's CDR3 is CAWSAEITQTQYF. The CDR3 bases are TGTGCCTGGAGTGCTGAGATAACCCAGACCCAGTACTTC.

Here the CDR3 DNA reads TGTGCCAGCAGCCTCGACGCGTTACTGAGAAACTATGGCTACACCTTC. Its translation: CASSLDALLRNYGYTF. The chain has TRBV5-6 and TRBJ1-2; D remains unclear. V lost 4 bases and J lost 2, with 18 bases in between. In germline, CDR1 is SGHDT, CDR2 YYEEEE. The CDR3 runs 16 residues.

The sample holds a few counts of this clonotype. The rearrangement uses TRBV9 and TRBJ1-5; 9 bases align to TRBD1. The junction had 11 bases not matched to a gene; V was cut back by 3 bases and J by 4 bases. This CDR3 has 17 amino acids. In germline, CDR1 is SGDLS, CDR2 YYNGEE. The CDR3 DNA follows: TGTGCCAGCAGCGCTCTAGGGACAGGGCTCAGGAATCAGCCCCAGCATTTT. Translated: CASSALGTGLRNQPQHF.